Shown below are 18 T cell receptor beta chains from a single sample sequenced in a study of T cell responses to AZD1222 COVID-19 vaccine. TCRdb keeps only in-frame clones here, not all; method: immunoSEQ multiplex PCR. The sample holds about 130,000 clones, around 87% seen once. Sequenced material: peripheral blood, taken on day 0 of AZD1222 vaccination. The receptor set was obtained from an adult in good health.

The chain links TRBV30 to TRBJ1-5; D is unresolved. CDR3 size: 14 residues. The germline V gene has CDR1 GTSNPN and CDR2 SVGIG (reference sequence). Trimming pared 6 bases from V and 7 bases from J, leaving 19 bases between. CDR3 DNA sequence: TGTGCCTGCAATGGCCTTTCCCCGGAGCAGCCCCAGCATTTT. It is translated as CACNGLSPEQPQHF.

The rearrangement joins TRBV4-1 to TRBJ2-7; the D is unclear. CDR1 is MGHRA, CDR2 YSYEKL, per germline. V was cut by 1 base and J by 4 bases, with 8 bases left in between. This CDR3 comprises 13 residues. CDR3 sequence: CASSQGLLYEQYF. Written as DNA, the CDR3 is TGCGCCAGCAGCCAAGGACTCCTATACGAGCAGTACTTC.

There are a few counts of this clone. This chain connects TRBV28 to TRBJ2-7; TRBD2 matches 10 bases. The J segment lost 6 bases and the V segment lost 6 bases, leaving 5 bases of the junction unmatched. The CDR3 runs 13 residues. Germline CDR1 and CDR2: MDHEN and SYDVKM. The DNA of the CDR3 is TGTGCCAGCAGAACGGGACTAGCGATCGAGCAGTACTTC. Its protein product is CASRTGLAIEQYF.

The gene calls are TRBV5-1 and TRBJ2-2; D remains ambiguous. The CDR3 spans 15 residues. Germline V gives CDR1 SGHRS, CDR2 YFSETQ. V lost 4 bases to trimming and J lost 0 bases, with 10 bases between them. CDR3 bases: TGCGCCAGCAGCACCCCGGTATCGAACACCGGGGAGCTGTTTTTT. Translating gives CASSTPVSNTGELFF.

The chain links TRBV7-9 to TRBJ1-1; the D is unclear. Trimming cost V 5 bases and J 3 bases, with 7 bases left between them. CDR3 length: 12 amino acids. Germline V lookup: CDR1 SEHNR, CDR2 FQNEAQ (reference sequence). The DNA of the CDR3 is TGTGCCAGCAGCCCCGTGGACACTGAAGCTTTCTTT. Its protein is CASSPVDTEAFF.

This sequence joins TRBV21-1 and TRBJ1-2. TRBV21-1 is termed a pseudogene. This CDR3 is built from 14 residues. The DNA of the CDR3 is TGTGCCAGCAGCAAAGTGGACGGTAGTTCTCGCTACACCTTC. This codes for CASSKVDGSSRYTF.

V and J are TRBV5-6 and TRBJ2-7; D call uncertain. Germline CDR1 is SGHDT and CDR2 is YYEEEE. This CDR3 has 13 residues. The V end lost 0 bases, the J end lost 0 bases, and 4 bases lay between the germline ends. DNA of the CDR3: TGTGCCAGCAGCTTGGATCGCTCCTACGAGCAGTACTTC. It specifies CASSLDRSYEQYF.

This chain uses TRBV5-6 with TRBJ1-1, with D perhaps TRBD1 (5 bases). Trimming removed 7 bases from V and 5 bases from J, with 18 bases in between. From germline, CDR1 is SGHDT and CDR2 YYEEEE. CDR3 length: 14 residues. The CDR3 DNA is TGTGCCAGCCGTCCCTGGGGGGGTGGAACTGAAGCTTTCTTT. This encodes CASRPWGGGTEAFF.

For the CDR3, the DNA is TGTGCCAGCAGCTCCGGGACAGGGTTGGAGACCCAGTACTTC. It yields the protein CASSSGTGLETQYF. The V call is TRBV14, the J call TRBJ2-5; 9 bases are a match to TRBD1. The germline CDR1 and CDR2 sequences are SGHDN and FVKESK. Trimming cost V 5 bases and J 5 bases; bases outside gene matches: 6. The CDR3 consists of 14 residues.

The CDR3 bases are TGTGCCAGTAGTATCGGGGAGCGGTATGGCTACACCTTC. Protein: CASSIGERYGYTF. This sequence joins TRBV19 and TRBJ1-2, with no clear D. This CDR3 has 13 amino acids. The germline CDR1 and CDR2 sequences are LNHDA and SQIVND (reference sequence). V was pared by 3 bases and J by 5 bases, with 10 bases between.

The rearrangement joins TRBV19 to TRBJ1-6; TRBD1 matches 8 bases. This CDR3 contains 13 residues. V was clipped by 10 bases and J by 7 bases; unmatched bases: 6. Germline lookup yields CDR1 LNHDA and CDR2 SQIVND (reference sequence). The CDR3 sequence: CATGQGMNSPLHF. In nucleotides, the CDR3 is TGTGCCACTGGACAGGGAATGAATTCACCCCTCCACTTT.

This sequence joins TRBV21-1 and TRBJ2-7; the table's D call TRBD2 went unverified against the DNA. TRBV21-1 is a pseudogene segment. This CDR3 is 15 amino acids long. This chain's CDR3 is CASSKGGSGGDEQYF. As DNA, the CDR3 is TGTGCCAGCAGCAAAGGTGGATCGGGAGGTGACGAGCAGTACTTC.

The chain joins TRBV6-6 to TRBJ1-2; D perhaps matches TRBD1 (5 bases). Germline values: CDR1 MNHNY, CDR2 SVGAGI (reference sequence). This CDR3 has 13 residues. Trimming removed 5 bases at V and 4 bases at J, with 11 bases between. The CDR3 DNA reads as TGTGCCAGCAGTCAGACAGTCCTCTATGGCTACACCTTC. Translation: CASSQTVLYGYTF.

The genes are TRBV13 and TRBJ1-1, with 10 bases aligning to TRBD1. CDR3 length: 18 residues. After removal of 6 bases from V and 1 base from J, the junction contained 14 bases not matched to a gene. Germline CDR1 reads PRHDT; CDR2 reads FYEKMQ (reference sequence). The chain's CDR3 is CASRPTPGQGKPNTEAFF. The DNA for the CDR3 is TGTGCCAGCAGACCAACTCCGGGACAGGGGAAACCGAACACTGAAGCTTTCTTT.

V and J are TRBV27 and TRBJ2-2, with 9 bases matching TRBD1. The CDR3 length is 15 residues. The germline gives CDR1 MNHEY, CDR2 SMNVEV (reference sequence). J was trimmed by 4 bases and V by 5 bases; bases with no gene match: 5. Written as DNA, the CDR3 is TGTGCCAGCAGTGGACAGGGGTCGGGCACCGGGGAGCTGTTTTTT. Its protein is CASSGQGSGTGELFF.

The V gene is TRBV7-2, the J gene TRBJ2-1; 9 nucleotides match TRBD2. The CDR3 is made up of 15 amino acids. In germline, CDR1 is SGHTA, CDR2 FQGNSA. V shed 5 bases, J shed 8 bases, and the junction held 10 bases outside the gene matches. In DNA form, the CDR3 reads TGTGCCAGCAGCCCGGCTAGCGGGATTTTCGATGAGCAGTTCTTC. Its translation is CASSPASGIFDEQFF.

The chain couples TRBV12-3 or TRBV12-4 to TRBJ2-1; no definite D call. The V and J ends lost 8 bases and 6 bases respectively, with 11 bases between them. CDR3 length: 12 amino acids. This CDR3 is CASSWTPNEQFF. The CDR3 nucleotides are TGTGCCAGCTCCTGGACCCCCAATGAGCAGTTCTTC.

This clone was seen only once. This chain uses TRBV5-1 with TRBJ2-2; 12 nucleotides line up with TRBD1. V shed 0 bases, J shed 5 bases, and the junction held 17 bases outside the gene matches. The germline V gene has CDR1 SGHRS and CDR2 YFSETQ. This CDR3 has 21 amino acids. This CDR3 reads CASSLVPVTGTGGGGTGELFF. CDR3 nucleotide sequence: TGCGCCAGCAGCTTGGTCCCCGTGACCGGGACAGGGGGCGGTGGGACCGGGGAGCTGTTTTTT.